This paragraph covers one T cell receptor (beta chain) sequence. Its antigen is not identified. Naive CD8 cells lacked CD45RO and underwent positive selection for CCR7, leaving out terminally differentiated effector memory CD45RA+ cells. The data are from a study of shared clonotypes between healthy human individuals. Study-level points and caveats: Compared with memory subsets, naive subsets generally had larger estimated richness. Rarefaction showed that sequencing of sorted subsets was incomplete (despite large depth).

Sequencing was at deep level. Sequenced by immunoSEQ multiplex PCR; TCRdb stores in-frame clones only, minus some. In the table there are about 750,000 clones, almost 95% of which are singletons. Germline-derived CDR1 and CDR2 are LNHNV and YYDKDF (reference sequence). V lost 0 bases to trimming and J lost 7 bases, with 31 bases between them. This CDR3 region has 21 residues. This chain joins TRBV15 and TRBJ2-4, with D perhaps matching TRBD1 or TRBD2 (6 bases each). The receptor comes from a man aged 25-45 years in good health. Sequencing used naive CD8+ T cells sorted from blood. The CDR3 here is CATSRDLRDTGPFSTPNIQYF. The CDR3 DNA follows: TGTGCCACCAGCAGAGATCTGCGGGACACGGGTCCTTTCAGTACCCCTAACATTCAGTACTTC.